This TCR beta chain was identified during a study of T-cell reconstitution after alpha-beta-depleted transplantation in children. Unique molecular identifiers were incorporated during preparation of the TCRbeta library. TCRdb recomputed calls from the PCR reads with MiXCR, one row per CDR3 protein. The table lists about 76,000 distinct CDR3 sequences, 13% to 15% of them singletons. Worth noting for this clonotype: As yet, its antigen is unknown.

Study results and limitations: Reportedly, alpha-beta T cells present about two months post-transplant originated from several hundred expanded clones of graft origin. It was newly produced T cells that mostly accounted for T-cell counts and diversity one year after transplant. Some patients' high day-60 TCRbeta diversity was traced to surviving recipient T cells and thymic progenitors.

V shed 0 bases and J shed 9 bases, with 13 bases lying between them. Germline V gene lookup returns CDR1 SGHRS and CDR2 YFSETQ. The CDR3 is 14 residues long. This receptor was obtained from a male patient aged 2 to 9 who had a stem cell transplant for acute lymphoblastic leukemia, so the T cells may come from the graft donor. This sample comprised PBMCs, mostly from graft donor cells, obtained 180 days after TCRalphabeta/CD19-depleted stem cell transplant. The chain recombines TRBV5-1 with TRBJ2-1, with a weak D call TRBD1 (6 bases). Written as DNA, the CDR3 is TGCGCCAGCAGCTTGGCCGGACAGACGGGTGAGCAGTTCTTC. Translated, it gives CASSLAGQTGEQFF.